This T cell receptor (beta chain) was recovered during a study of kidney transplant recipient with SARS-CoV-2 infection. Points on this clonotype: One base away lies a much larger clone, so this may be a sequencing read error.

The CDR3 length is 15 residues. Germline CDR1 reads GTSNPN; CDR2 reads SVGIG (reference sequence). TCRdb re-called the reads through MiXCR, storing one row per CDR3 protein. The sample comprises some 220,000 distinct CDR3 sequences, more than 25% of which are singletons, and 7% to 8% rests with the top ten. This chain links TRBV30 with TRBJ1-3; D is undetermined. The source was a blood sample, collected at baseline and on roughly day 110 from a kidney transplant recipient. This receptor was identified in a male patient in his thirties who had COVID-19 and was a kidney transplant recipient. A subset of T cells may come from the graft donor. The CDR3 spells CAWSSEAPSGDTIYF. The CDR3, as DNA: TGTGCCTGGAGTTCAGAGGCCCCCTCTGGAGACACCATATATTTT.